This T cell receptor (beta chain) was retrieved from a study of T cell clusters in autoimmune cytopenias (dated by TCRdb to between 2018 and 2020). Study-level background: Of the 40 to 45 healthy donor controls, approximately 22 were female, and the group had a mean age of around 51 years and a median age of roughly 63 years. A median TRB sequencing depth of 50,000 to 60,000 reads per sample was reached, and a median of roughly 2,300 distinct TRB clonotypes per sample was obtained. TRB and IGH repertoires from peripheral blood were sequenced in autoimmune cytopenia patients at active disease and during treatment follow-up, with healthy, CLL and autoimmune hepatitis controls included alongside. The goal of the study was to find out whether patients with autoimmune cytopenia have a disease-specific immune repertoire signature that could be used as a blood-based biomarker. For primary cytopenia the controls were 25 to 30 age-matched healthy donors, whereas for secondary cytopenia the controls were more than eleven age-matched CLL patients. Autoimmune hepatitis repertoires were compared with those of roughly 25 age- and sex-matched healthy donors.

Each sample's TRB amplification started from approximately 230 ng of peripheral blood genomic DNA, which corresponds to 35,000 to 45,000 genome equivalents. Comments on this clonotype: Its antigen target is currently unknown.

The germline V gene sets CDR1 to MNHEY and CDR2 to SVGAGI. The CDR3, cysteine through phenylalanine, is 15 amino acids long. DNA is not recorded here. General conclusions and limits of the study: In the comparison of secondary cytopenia with CLL, the cluster-lack signature was not observed, apparently because the dominant lymphoma-associated repertoire masked the signature. The TRB repertoire shifts, including less even repertoires in secondary cytopenia and CLL, mostly reflected lymphoma bias and not autoimmunity. A lack of physiological T cell clusters in primary autoimmune cytopenia patients was suggested by GLIPH, as 51 clusters were found to be exclusive to healthy donors versus under 20 exclusive to patients. Healthy donors showed almost three-fold more exclusive TRB clusters than active autoimmune hepatitis patients, consistent with an autoimmunity-wide signature. The T cell clusters were defined only in silico, and the functional role of the clusters was left to be validated experimentally.

Multiplex PCR with a touch-down protocol amplified TRB rearrangements, with the TRB-A and TRB-B primer pools combined in a single tube. Illumina adapters and sample indices were added to the amplicons through two consecutive PCR reactions using Phusion HS II polymerase. After gel purification with the NucleoSpin Gel and PCR Clean-up kit, the amplicons were quantified by Qubit and checked for quality on an Agilent 2100 Bioanalyzer. Sequencing of the libraries was done on an Illumina MiSeq with 600-cycle, single-indexed, paired-end runs. Regarding the original processing steps: Alignment and assembly of TRB reads were performed with MiXCR version 2.1.12 and the default MiXCR reference library. A clone was defined by each unique CDR3 nucleotide sequence, and the analysis included only productive sequences with two or more reads. To assess repertoire diversity, an R script computed alpha-parameterized diversity profiles (alpha 0 to 5), which included the Shannon (alpha 1) and Simpson (alpha 2) indices. The tcR package was used to compute combinatorial TRB VJ usage, which was then compared between cohorts by principal component analysis with ade4. Using GLIPH, TCRbeta CDR3s were clustered on pairs of cohorts matched for age and read depth, and a Wilcoxon test was used to compare cluster frequencies. TCRdb reprocessed the reads and provides one entry for every CDR3 protein sequence; no DNA is given. The V and J calls and clone size come from TCRdb's table, not from the authors' own analysis. This specimen's table enumerates roughly 5,200 distinct CDR3 sequences. The ten largest make up around 35% of the sample.

The data were also submitted as part of a second study, on T cell repertoires in aging, cancer and after chemotherapy. From that second study: The donors fell into six age groups ranging from 30 or younger to 70 or older, and each group had at least three individuals. Control TCR repertoires from healthy donors were recorded across several months to years, and re-sampling revealed clear clonal overlap. In total, the full dataset held about 9.5 million TCR reads. Compared with age-matched healthy donors, untreated patients with either hematological or solid cancers had significantly lower TCR diversity in the blood along with higher clonality. Declining TCR diversity with age in healthy donors was mainly explained by loss of richness; in cancer patients, loss of evenness also contributed. Median generation probability increased over the chemotherapy interval in both cancer cohorts, suggesting repertoire reconstitution through rebound thymic output. The authors noted that the repertoire data do not allow conclusions about immunological memory after chemotherapy. Peripheral blood TCR beta repertoires from healthy donors and cancer patients were profiled to examine immunoaging and T cell reconstitution after chemotherapy. The cohort comprised 200 to 250 cancer patients, over 90 with hematological and roughly 120 with solid cancers, plus 95 healthy donors as a reference group. TRB sequences were processed with MiXCR versions 2.12 and 3.0.5. Shannon diversity, evenness, clonality (one minus evenness), and alpha-parameterized diversity profiles from alpha 0 to 5 were included as repertoire metrics. Generation probabilities of clones in paired pre- and post-chemotherapy samples were computed with the IGoR algorithm.

This sequence was found in a human donor in good health. The chain uses TRBV6-5 and TRBJ2-7; the TCRdb call, TRBD1, lacks DNA for checking. The sample taken for sequencing was peripheral blood. The CDR3 amino acid sequence is: CASSYSGRGPSEQYF.